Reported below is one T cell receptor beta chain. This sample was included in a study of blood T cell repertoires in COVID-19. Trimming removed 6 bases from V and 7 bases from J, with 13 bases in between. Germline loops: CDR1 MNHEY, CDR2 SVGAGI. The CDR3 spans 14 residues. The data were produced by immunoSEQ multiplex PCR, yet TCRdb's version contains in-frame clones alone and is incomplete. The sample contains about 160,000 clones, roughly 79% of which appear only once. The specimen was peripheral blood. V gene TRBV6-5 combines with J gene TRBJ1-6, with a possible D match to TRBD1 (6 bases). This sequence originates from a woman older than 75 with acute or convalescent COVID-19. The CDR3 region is CASSKGGVNSPLHF. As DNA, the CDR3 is TGTGCCAGCAGCAAGGGGGGGGTCAATTCACCCCTCCACTTT.